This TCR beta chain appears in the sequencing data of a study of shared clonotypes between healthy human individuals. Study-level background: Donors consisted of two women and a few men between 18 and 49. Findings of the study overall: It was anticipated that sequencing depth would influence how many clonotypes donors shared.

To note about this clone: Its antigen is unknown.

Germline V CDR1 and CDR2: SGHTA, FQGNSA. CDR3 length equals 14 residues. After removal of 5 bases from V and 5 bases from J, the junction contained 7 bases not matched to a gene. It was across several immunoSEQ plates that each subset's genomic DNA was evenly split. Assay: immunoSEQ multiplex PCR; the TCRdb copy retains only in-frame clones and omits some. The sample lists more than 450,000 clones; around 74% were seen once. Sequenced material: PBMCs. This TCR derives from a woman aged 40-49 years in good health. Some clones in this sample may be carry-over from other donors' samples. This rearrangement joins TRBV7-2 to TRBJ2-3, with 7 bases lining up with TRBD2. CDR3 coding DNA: TGTGCCAGCAGCGACGATTTAGCGGGAGATACGCAGTATTTT. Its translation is CASSDDLAGDTQYF. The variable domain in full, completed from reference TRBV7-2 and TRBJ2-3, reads GAGVSQSPSNKVTEKGKDVELRCDPISGHTALYWYRQSLGQGLEFLIYFQGNSAPDKSGLPSDRFSAERTGGSVSTLTIQRTQQEDSAVYLCASSDDLAGDTQYFGPGTRLTVL.